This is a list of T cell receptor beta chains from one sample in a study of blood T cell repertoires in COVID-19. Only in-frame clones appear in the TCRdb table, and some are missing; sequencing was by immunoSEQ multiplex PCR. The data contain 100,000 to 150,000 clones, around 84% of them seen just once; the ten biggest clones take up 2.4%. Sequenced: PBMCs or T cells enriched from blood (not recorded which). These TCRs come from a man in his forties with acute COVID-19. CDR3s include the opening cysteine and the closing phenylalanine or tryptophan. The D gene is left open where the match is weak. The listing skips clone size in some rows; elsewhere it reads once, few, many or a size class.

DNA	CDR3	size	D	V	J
TGTGCCAGCAGTCAGGGGGCGCAAGGTTATTCACCCCTCCACTTT	CASSQGAQGYSPLHF	few	TRBD1	TRBV27	TRBJ1-6
TGTGCCAGCACCCTAAGACTGAACACCGGGGAGCTGTTTTTT	CASTLRLNTGELFF	once	-	TRBV2	TRBJ2-2
TGCAGCGTTGACGGACTCAGCTATGGCTACACCTTC	CSVDGLSYGYTF	-	-	TRBV29-1	TRBJ1-2
TGTGCCAGCAATAATACTGGGGGCCGAACTGAAGCTTTCTTT	CASNNTGGRTEAFF	-	-	TRBV5-6	TRBJ1-1
TGCGCCAGCACTCCCAGGGAAAGGGATGATCAGCCCCAGCATTTT	CASTPRERDDQPQHF	-	-	TRBV10-1	TRBJ1-5
TGTGCCAGCAGCCTTACAGATACGCAGTATTTT	CASSLTDTQYF	-	-	TRBV11-2	TRBJ2-3
TGCGCCAGCAGCTGGGGACTAGCGGGGGGCAACTTACAAGAGACCCAGTACTTC	CASSWGLAGGNLQETQYF	-	TRBD2	TRBV5-1	TRBJ2-5
TGTGCCAGCAGTTCCTATTTCATGGCCCAGCATTTT	CASSSYFMAQHF	-	-	TRBV28	TRBJ1-5
TGTGCCAGCGCCTCCGAGGTGGGCAATCAGCCCCAGCATTTT	CASASEVGNQPQHF	-	-	TRBV6-5	TRBJ1-5
TGTGCCAGCAGCTTTGGACAGGGGAGTGAAGCTTTCTTT	CASSFGQGSEAFF	once	TRBD1	TRBV2	TRBJ1-1
TGTGCCAGCAGTAAGGACAGGATTAACTATGGCTACACCTTC	CASSKDRINYGYTF	-	TRBD1	TRBV2	TRBJ1-2
TGTGCCAGCAGTTACGTGGCGGGGGCAGATACGCAGTATTTT	CASSYVAGADTQYF	-	TRBD2	TRBV6-5	TRBJ2-3
TGTGCCAGCAGCCAAGATACAGGGCAAATCGGAAACACCATATATTTT	CASSQDTGQIGNTIYF	-	-	TRBV4-2	TRBJ1-3
TGTGCCAGCAGTTCCTTCGGAGTAGCCAAAAACATTCAGTACTTC	CASSSFGVAKNIQYF	once	-	TRBV6-5	TRBJ2-4
TGTGCCAGCAGTTCCATGTCAGGGGGCGCAGCAGCTTTCTTT	CASSSMSGGAAAFF	-	TRBD1	TRBV6-6	TRBJ1-1
TGTGCCAGCACCCCGGGACTAGCGGGAGTCTACGAGCAGTACTTC	CASTPGLAGVYEQYF	-	TRBD2	TRBV6-2/TRBV6-3	TRBJ2-7
TGTGCCAGCAGTGCCTACAGGGATGCCCTTCCGGTGGGCTACACCTTC	CASSAYRDALPVGYTF	-	-	TRBV27	TRBJ1-2
TGTGCCAGCAGTTTGCAGGGGGCTCATCAGCCCCAGCATTTT	CASSLQGAHQPQHF	-	TRBD1	TRBV6-5	TRBJ1-5
TGCAGTGCTAGTGATATAGGGGACAAACTCTCCTACGAGCAGTACTTC	CSASDIGDKLSYEQYF	-	-	TRBV20-1	TRBJ2-7
TGTGCCAGTAGTATATCGGGACTAGCGGTCACAGATACGCAGTATTTT	CASSISGLAVTDTQYF	-	TRBD2	TRBV19	TRBJ2-3
TGTGCCAGCAGCGCGAGACTAGCGGGAGGAGAGACCCAGTACTTC	CASSARLAGGETQYF	-	TRBD2	TRBV9	TRBJ2-5
TGCAGCGTTGGGGAGCAGGGGGGAAACTATGGCTACACCTTC	CSVGEQGGNYGYTF	-	TRBD1	TRBV29-1	TRBJ1-2
TGTGCCAGCAGTGGCCCTCCGACAGGGAGTAGAAACACCATATATTTT	CASSGPPTGSRNTIYF	-	TRBD1	TRBV6-1	TRBJ1-3
TGTGCCAGCAGTTTATACAGGGGCAATCAGCCCCAGCATTTT	CASSLYRGNQPQHF	-	-	TRBV27	TRBJ1-5
TGTGCCAGCAGCCTAGGGGTCGATGAGCAGTTCTTC	CASSLGVDEQFF	-	-	TRBV3-1/TRBV3-2	TRBJ2-1
TGTGCCATCAGTGACACCAGCTCTGGGGCCAACGTCCTGACTTTC	CAISDTSSGANVLTF	-	-	TRBV10-3	TRBJ2-6
TGTGCCAGCAGCACTGGACAGGAAGGCTACACCTTC	CASSTGQEGYTF	-	TRBD1	TRBV9	TRBJ1-2
TGTGCCAGCAGTCAGGGGACTAGTCGAAAGCAGTACTTC	CASSQGTSRKQYF	few	TRBD2	TRBV6-5	TRBJ2-7
TGTGCCAGCAGTCCCCGTCTAGGAACGTTGGAGACCCAGTACTTC	CASSPRLGTLETQYF	-	-	TRBV27	TRBJ2-5
TGTGCCAGCTCACCTATGGGACTTCCTAACACCGGGGAGCTGTTTTTT	CASSPMGLPNTGELFF	-	-	TRBV18	TRBJ2-2
TGTGCTAGTGGTTTGGGGGTCCTTGAGGGCACCGGGGAGCTGTTTTTT	CASGLGVLEGTGELFF	-	-	TRBV12-5	TRBJ2-2
TGTGCCAGCAGCAAAATTAGACAGTCAGACCAAGAGACCCAGTACTTC	CASSKIRQSDQETQYF	-	-	TRBV21-1	TRBJ2-5
TGTGCCAGCAGCGTCACTAGCGGGAGCGGAGATACGCAGTATTTT	CASSVTSGSGDTQYF	-	TRBD2	TRBV9	TRBJ2-3
TGTGCCAGCAGCCGCTACCCCCCTAGCGGGAGGTACTACGAGCAGTACTTC	CASSRYPPSGRYYEQYF	-	TRBD2	TRBV7-2	TRBJ2-7
TGTGCCAGCAGTGGACTGGGGAGCTACACCTTC	CASSGLGSYTF	once	-	TRBV28	TRBJ1-2
TGTGCCATCAGGGACAGGGGGGATGGCTACACCTTC	CAIRDRGDGYTF	-	TRBD1	TRBV10-3	TRBJ1-2
TGTGCCAGCAGCTCCCGGACAGGGGATAGGGGCTCTGGAAACACCATATATTTT	CASSSRTGDRGSGNTIYF	-	TRBD1	TRBV11-2	TRBJ1-3
TGTGCCAGTGGACAGGGAGGCTACACCTTC	CASGQGGYTF	-	TRBD1	TRBV19	TRBJ1-2
TGCAGCGTTGATATAACAGTGAACACTGAAGCTTTCTTT	CSVDITVNTEAFF	-	-	TRBV29-1	TRBJ1-1
TGTGCCAGCAGCCTTGGGACTCACTACGAGCAGTACTTC	CASSLGTHYEQYF	-	-	TRBV7-9	TRBJ2-7
TGTGCCAGCACCGGGTGGGGCAATCAGCCCCAGCATTTT	CASTGWGNQPQHF	-	-	TRBV7-3	TRBJ1-5